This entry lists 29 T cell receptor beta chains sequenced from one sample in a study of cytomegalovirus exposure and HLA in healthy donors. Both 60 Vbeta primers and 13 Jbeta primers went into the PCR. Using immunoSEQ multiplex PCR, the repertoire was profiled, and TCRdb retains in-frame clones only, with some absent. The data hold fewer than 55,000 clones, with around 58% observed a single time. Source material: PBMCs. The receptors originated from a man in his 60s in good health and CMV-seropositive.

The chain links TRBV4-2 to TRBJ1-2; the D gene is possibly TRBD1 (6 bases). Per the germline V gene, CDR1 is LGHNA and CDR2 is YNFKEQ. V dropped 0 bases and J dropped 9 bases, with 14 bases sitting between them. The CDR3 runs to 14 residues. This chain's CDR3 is CASSQEIRGGRYTF. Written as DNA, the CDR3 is TGTGCCAGCAGCCAAGAGATCAGGGGTGGACGCTACACCTTC.

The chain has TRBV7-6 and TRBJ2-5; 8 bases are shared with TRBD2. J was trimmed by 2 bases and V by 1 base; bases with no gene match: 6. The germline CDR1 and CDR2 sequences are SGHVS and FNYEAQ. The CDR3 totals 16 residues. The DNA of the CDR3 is TGTGCCAGCAGCTTAGGCATTAGCGGGGATCAAGAGACCCAGTACTTC. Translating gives CASSLGISGDQETQYF.

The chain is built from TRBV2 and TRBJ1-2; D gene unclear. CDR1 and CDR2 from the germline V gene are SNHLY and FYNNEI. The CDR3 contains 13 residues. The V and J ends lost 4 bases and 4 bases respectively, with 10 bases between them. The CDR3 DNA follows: TGTGCCAGCAGTGGGGCAGATGGCTATGGCTACACCTTC. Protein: CASSGADGYGYTF.

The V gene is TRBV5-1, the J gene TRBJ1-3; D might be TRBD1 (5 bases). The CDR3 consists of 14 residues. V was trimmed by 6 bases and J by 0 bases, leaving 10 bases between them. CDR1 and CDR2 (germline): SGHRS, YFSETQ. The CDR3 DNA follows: TGCGCCAGCATGGACACGACCTCTGGAAACACCATATATTTT. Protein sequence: CASMDTTSGNTIYF.

CDR3 sequence (DNA): TGTGCCAGCGGGGATCTGGATCAGCCCCAGCATTTT. It specifies CASGDLDQPQHF. V usage is TRBV19 and J usage is TRBJ1-5; D is undetermined. The V end was cut by 9 bases, the J end by 5 bases, with 11 bases between. CDR1 and CDR2 (germline): LNHDA, SQIVND (reference sequence). This CDR3 has 12 amino acids.

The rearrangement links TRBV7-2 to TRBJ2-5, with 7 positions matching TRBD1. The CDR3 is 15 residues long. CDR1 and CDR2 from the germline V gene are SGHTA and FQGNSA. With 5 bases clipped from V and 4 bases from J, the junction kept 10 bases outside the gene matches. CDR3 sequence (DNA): TGTGCCAGCAGCGTAATGAGGGGGCAGGGAGAGACCCAGTACTTC. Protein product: CASSVMRGQGETQYF.

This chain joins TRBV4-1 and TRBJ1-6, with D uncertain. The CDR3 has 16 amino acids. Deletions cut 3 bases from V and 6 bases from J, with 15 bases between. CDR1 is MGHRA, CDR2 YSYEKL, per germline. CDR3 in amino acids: CASSQTVVKPNSPLHF. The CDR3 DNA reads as TGCGCCAGCAGCCAGACTGTGGTGAAACCTAATTCACCCCTCCACTTT.

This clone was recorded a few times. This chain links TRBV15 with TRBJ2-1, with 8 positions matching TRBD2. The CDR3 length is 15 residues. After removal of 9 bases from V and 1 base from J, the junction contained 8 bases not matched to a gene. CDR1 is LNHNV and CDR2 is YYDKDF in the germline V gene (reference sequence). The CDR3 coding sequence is TGTGCCACTAGTACCGGGACTAGATCCTACAATGAGCAGTTCTTC. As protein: CATSTGTRSYNEQFF.

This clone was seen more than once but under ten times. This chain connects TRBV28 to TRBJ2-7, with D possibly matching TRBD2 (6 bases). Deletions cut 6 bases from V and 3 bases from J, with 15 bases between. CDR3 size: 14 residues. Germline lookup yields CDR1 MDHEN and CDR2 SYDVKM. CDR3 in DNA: TGTGCCAGCAGCCCGATGGCGGGATTCTACGAGCAGTACTTC. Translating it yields CASSPMAGFYEQYF.

CDR3 bases: TGCGCCAGCAGCTTGGGGACTGTAAACACTGAAGCTTTCTTT. This translates into CASSLGTVNTEAFF. The chain joins TRBV5-1 to TRBJ1-1; D is unresolved. Germline CDR1 and CDR2: SGHRS and YFSETQ. There are 14 residues in the CDR3. The V and J ends lost 0 bases and 2 bases respectively, with 8 bases between them.

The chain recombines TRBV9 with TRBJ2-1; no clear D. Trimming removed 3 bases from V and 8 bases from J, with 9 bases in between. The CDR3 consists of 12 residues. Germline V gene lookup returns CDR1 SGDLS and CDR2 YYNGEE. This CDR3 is CASSANRDEQFF. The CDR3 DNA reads TGTGCCAGCAGCGCCAACAGAGATGAGCAGTTCTTC.

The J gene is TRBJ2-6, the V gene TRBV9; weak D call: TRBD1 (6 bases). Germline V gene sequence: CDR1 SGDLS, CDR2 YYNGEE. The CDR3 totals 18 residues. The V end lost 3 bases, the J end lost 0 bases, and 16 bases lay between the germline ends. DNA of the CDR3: TGTGCCAGCAGCGCGCGGACAGCTACAAGCTCTGGGGCCAACGTCCTGACTTTC. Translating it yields CASSARTATSSGANVLTF.

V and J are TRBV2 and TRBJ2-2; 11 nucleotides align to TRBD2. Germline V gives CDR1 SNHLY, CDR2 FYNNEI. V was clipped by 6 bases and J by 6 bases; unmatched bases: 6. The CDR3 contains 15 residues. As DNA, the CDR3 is TGTGCCAGCAGGGGGGGACTAGCGGTCGCCGGGGAGCTGTTTTTT. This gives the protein CASRGGLAVAGELFF.

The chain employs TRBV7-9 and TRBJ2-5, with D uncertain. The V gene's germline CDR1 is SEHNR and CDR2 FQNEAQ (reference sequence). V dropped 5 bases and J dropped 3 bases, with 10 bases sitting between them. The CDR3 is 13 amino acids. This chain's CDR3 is CASSAPFKETQYF. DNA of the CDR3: TGTGCCAGCAGCGCGCCCTTTAAAGAGACCCAGTACTTC.

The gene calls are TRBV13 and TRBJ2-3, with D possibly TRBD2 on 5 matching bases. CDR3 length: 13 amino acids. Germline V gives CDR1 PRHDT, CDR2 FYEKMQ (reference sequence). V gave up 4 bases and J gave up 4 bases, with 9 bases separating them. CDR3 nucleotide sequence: TGTGCCAGCAGCTGGACTTACGCAGATACGCAGTATTTT. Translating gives CASSWTYADTQYF.

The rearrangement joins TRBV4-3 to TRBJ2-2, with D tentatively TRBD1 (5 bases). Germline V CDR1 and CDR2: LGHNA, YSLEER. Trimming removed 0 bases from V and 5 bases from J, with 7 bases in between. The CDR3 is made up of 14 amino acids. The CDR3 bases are TGCGCCAGCAGCCAAGATCACAGGACCGGGGAGCTGTTTTTT. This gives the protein CASSQDHRTGELFF.

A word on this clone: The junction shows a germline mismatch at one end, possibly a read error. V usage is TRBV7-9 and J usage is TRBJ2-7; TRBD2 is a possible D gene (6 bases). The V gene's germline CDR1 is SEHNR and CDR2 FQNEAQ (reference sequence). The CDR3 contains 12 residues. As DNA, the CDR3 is TGTTCCAGCAGCTCCATGGCGGGGGAGCAGTACTTC. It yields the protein CSSSSMAGEQYF.

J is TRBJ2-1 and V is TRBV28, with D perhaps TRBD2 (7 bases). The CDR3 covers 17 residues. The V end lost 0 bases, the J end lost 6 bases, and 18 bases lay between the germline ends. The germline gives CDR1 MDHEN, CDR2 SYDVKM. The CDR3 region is CASSLWRGQGDLNEQFF. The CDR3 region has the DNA TGTGCCAGCAGTTTATGGCGGGGGCAGGGCGACCTCAATGAGCAGTTCTTC.

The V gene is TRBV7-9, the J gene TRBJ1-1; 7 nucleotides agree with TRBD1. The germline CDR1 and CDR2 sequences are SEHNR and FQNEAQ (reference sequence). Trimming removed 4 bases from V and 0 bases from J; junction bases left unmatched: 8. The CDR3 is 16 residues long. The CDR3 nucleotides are TGTGCCAGCAGCTCCGGTGACAGGGCCATGAACACTGAAGCTTTCTTT. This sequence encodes CASSSGDRAMNTEAFF.

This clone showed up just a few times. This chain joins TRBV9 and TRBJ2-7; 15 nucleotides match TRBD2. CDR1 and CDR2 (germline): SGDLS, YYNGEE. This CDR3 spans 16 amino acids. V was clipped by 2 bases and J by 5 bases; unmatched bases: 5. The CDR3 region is CASSVGLAGGPHEQYF. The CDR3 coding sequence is TGTGCCAGCAGCGTCGGACTAGCGGGAGGGCCCCACGAGCAGTACTTC.

For the CDR3, the DNA is TGCGCCAGCAGCCACCGCCGGCGGGCCACGGACACCGGGGAGCTGTTTTTT. Its protein is CASSHRRRATDTGELFF. The genes are TRBV4-1 and TRBJ2-2; TRBD2 is a possible D gene (5 bases). CDR3 length: 17 amino acids. CDR1 is MGHRA and CDR2 is YSYEKL in the germline V gene. Trimming left V 3 bases short and J 3 bases short, with 17 bases between.

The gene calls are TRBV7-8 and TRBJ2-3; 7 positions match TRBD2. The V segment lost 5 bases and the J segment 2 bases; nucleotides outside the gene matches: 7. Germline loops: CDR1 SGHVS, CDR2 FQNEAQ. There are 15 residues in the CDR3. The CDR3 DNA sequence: TGTGCCAGCAGCCCGCCGGGACTACACACAGATACGCAGTATTTT. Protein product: CASSPPGLHTDTQYF.

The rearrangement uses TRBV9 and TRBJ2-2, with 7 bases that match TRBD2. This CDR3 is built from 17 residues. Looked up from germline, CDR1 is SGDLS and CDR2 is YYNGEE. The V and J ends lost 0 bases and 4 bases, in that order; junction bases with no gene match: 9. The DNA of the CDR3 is TGTGCCAGCAGCGTAGAGGTGGGAGGGCCGTTCACCGGGGAGCTGTTTTTT. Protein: CASSVEVGGPFTGELFF.

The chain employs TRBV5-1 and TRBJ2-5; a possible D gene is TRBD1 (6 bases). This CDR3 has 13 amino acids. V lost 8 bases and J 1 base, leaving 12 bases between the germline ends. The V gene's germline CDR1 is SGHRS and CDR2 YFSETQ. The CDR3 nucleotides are TGCGCCAGTCCACAGGGATGCCAAGAGACCCAGTACTTC. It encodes CASPQGCQETQYF.

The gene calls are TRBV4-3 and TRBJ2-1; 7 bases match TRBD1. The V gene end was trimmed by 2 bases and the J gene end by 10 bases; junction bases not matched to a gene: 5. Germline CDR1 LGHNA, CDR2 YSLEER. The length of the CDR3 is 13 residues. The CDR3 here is CASSQHRGWEQFF. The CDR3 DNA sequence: TGCGCCAGCAGCCAACACAGGGGCTGGGAGCAGTTCTTC.

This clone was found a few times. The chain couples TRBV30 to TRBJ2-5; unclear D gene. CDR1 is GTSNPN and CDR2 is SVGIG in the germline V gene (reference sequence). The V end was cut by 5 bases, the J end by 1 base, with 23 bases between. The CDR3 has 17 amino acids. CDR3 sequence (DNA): TGTGCCTGGGCCGGCGTGGGCCGCACATCGATCCAAGAGACCCAGTACTTC. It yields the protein CAWAGVGRTSIQETQYF. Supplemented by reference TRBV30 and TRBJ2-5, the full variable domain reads SQTIHQWPATLVQPVGSPLSLECTVEGTSNPNLYWYRQAAGRGLQLLFYSVGIGQISSEVPQNLSASRPQDRQFILSSKKLLLSDSGFYLCAWAGVGRTSIQETQYFGPGTRLLVL.

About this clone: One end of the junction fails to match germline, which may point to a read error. CDR3 in DNA: TGTGTCAGCAAGGCACAGGGGGACACCGGGGAGCTGTTTTTT. As protein: CVSKAQGDTGELFF. The chain uses TRBV6-1 and TRBJ2-2; 8 nucleotides line up with TRBD1. The CDR3 has 14 residues. Germline CDR1 MNHNS, CDR2 SASEGT.

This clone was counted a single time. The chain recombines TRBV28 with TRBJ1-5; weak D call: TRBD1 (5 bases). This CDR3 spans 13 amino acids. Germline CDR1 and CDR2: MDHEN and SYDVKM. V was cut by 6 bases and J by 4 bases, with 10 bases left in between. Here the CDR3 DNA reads TGTGCCAGCAGGGGGGGATTGAATCAGCCCCAGCATTTT. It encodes CASRGGLNQPQHF.

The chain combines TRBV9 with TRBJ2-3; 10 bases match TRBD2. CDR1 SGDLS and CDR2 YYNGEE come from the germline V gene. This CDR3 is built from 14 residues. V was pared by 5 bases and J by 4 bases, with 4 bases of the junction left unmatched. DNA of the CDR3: TGTGCCAGCAGAGCGGGAGGGCCGGCAGATACGCAGTATTTT. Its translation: CASRAGGPADTQYF.